These 6 T cell receptor beta chains were all obtained from the same sample, sequenced in a study of regulatory T cells in long-lasting Graves disease. Time point described: persistent/refractory GD, antithyroid drugs over 5 years with positive TRAb. The TCR library was prepared using RNA isolated from PBMCs. Construction of the TCR beta libraries employed iRepertoire HTBI primers in conjunction with Arm-PCR of CDR3 regions. TCRdb redid the calling of the multiplex PCR reads with MiXCR, one entry per CDR3 protein. The table includes approximately 400,000 distinct CDR3 sequences, roughly 25% detected once. The sequencing used peripheral blood mononuclear cells (PBMCs), collected when the disease was refractory, from a patient treated with antithyroid drugs. The receptor set was obtained from a middle-aged woman with Graves disease.

The genes are TRBV28 and TRBJ2-1; TRBD2 aligns across 8 bases. The CDR3 is 15 amino acids. Germline V gene data show CDR1 as MDHEN and CDR2 as SYDVKM. V was pared by 5 bases and J by 7 bases, with 10 bases of the junction left unmatched. CDR3 DNA sequence: TGTGCCAGCAGTCCCGATAGCGGGGCGGGTAATGAGCAGTTCTTC. It is translated as CASSPDSGAGNEQFF.

The chain employs TRBV28 and TRBJ2-1; 7 nucleotides align to TRBD2. The CDR3 runs to 13 residues. CDR1 and CDR2 (germline): MDHEN, SYDVKM. J lost 2 bases, V lost 6 bases, and 1 base had no gene match. The CDR3 is CASRGTTYNEQFF. CDR3 nucleotides: TGTGCCAGCAGAGGGACTACCTACAATGAGCAGTTCTTC.

In its sample, this clonotype was seen many times. This sequence joins TRBV3-1 and TRBJ1-6; unclear D gene. Germline V gene data show CDR1 as LGHDT and CDR2 as YNNKEL (reference sequence). There are 13 residues in the CDR3. The V end lost 2 bases, the J end lost 10 bases, and 9 bases lay between the germline ends. The CDR3 DNA is TGTGCCAGCAGCCAAACGGGATACTCACCCCTCCACTTT. It translates to CASSQTGYSPLHF. Full variable domain (remainder filled in from reference TRBV3-1 and TRBJ1-6): DTAVSQTPKYLVTQMGNDKSIKCEQNLGHDTMYWYKQDSKKFLKIMFSYNNKELIINETVPNRFSPKSPDKAHLNLHINSLELGDSAVYFCASSQTGYSPLHFGNGTRLTVT.

This clonotype was counted a few times. The CDR3 DNA is TGTGCCAGCACCTTCGGGCTCCGGGTGGATGGAAACACCATATATTTT. This gives the protein CASTFGLRVDGNTIYF. J is TRBJ1-3 and V is TRBV12-3 or TRBV12-4; no clear D gene. Trimming removed 7 bases at V and 3 bases at J, with 19 bases between. The CDR3 has 16 amino acids.

This clonotype was counted between two and nine times. The CDR3 is CASSELLWEVDTEAFF. CDR3 bases: TGTGCCAGCAGTGAACTCTTATGGGAGGTCGACACTGAAGCTTTCTTT. The chain couples TRBV6-1 to TRBJ1-1; D is unclear. Between the trimmed V and J ends, which lost 2 bases and 3 bases, there was a span of 16 bases. This CDR3 has 16 amino acids. Germline CDR1 MNHNS, CDR2 SASEGT.

This clonotype was recorded at least ten times. The rearrangement uses TRBV28 and TRBJ2-7, with 11 positions matching TRBD1. The CDR3 is 15 amino acids. The trim removed 6 bases at V and 4 bases at J, leaving 8 bases unmatched. CDR1 MDHEN and CDR2 SYDVKM come from the germline V gene. The CDR3 DNA sequence: TGTGCCAGCAGCCACTCCGGGACAGGGGGTTACGAGCAGTACTTC. Its translation: CASSHSGTGGYEQYF.